A selection of T cell receptor beta chains follows, all from one sample in a study of T cell repertoires in cytomegalovirus infection. In TCRdb, the reads were re-called with MiXCR into one record per CDR3 protein. The sample consists of some 700,000 distinct CDR3 sequences, 35% of them appearing once. Sequences were obtained from PBMCs. The receptors here all came from a human donor in good health (CMV status not recorded). Some clones in this sample may be carry-over from other donors' samples. CDR3s include the opening cysteine and the closing phenylalanine or tryptophan. The D gene is left open where the match is weak. Clone sizes are given selectively: once, few, many, or a class where the clone is expanded.

DNA: TGTGCCAGCAGCCATACAGGTCAAGAGACCCAGTACTTC
CDR3: CASSHTGQETQYF
V: TRBV4-1
J: TRBJ2-5
D: .
size: few

DNA: TGCGCCAGCAGCCAAGGGACGAAAGAGACCCAGTACTTC
CDR3: CASSQGTKETQYF
V: TRBV4-1
J: TRBJ2-5
D: .
size: few

DNA: TGTGCCAGCAGTACTACAGGGGGTTTTCGTGAGAACACCGGGGAGCTGTTTTTT
CDR3: CASSTTGGFRENTGELFF
V: TRBV12-3/TRBV12-4
J: TRBJ2-2
D: TRBD1
size: few

DNA: TGTGCCAGCAGCTCCCTGGCGGGACTAAATCAGCCCCAGCATTTT
CDR3: CASSSLAGLNQPQHF
V: TRBV5-5
J: TRBJ1-5
D: .
size: .

DNA: TGCGCCAGCAGCTTAAACCCAGCGGGGCCCTCCTACAATGAGCAGTTCTTC
CDR3: CASSLNPAGPSYNEQFF
V: TRBV5-1
J: TRBJ2-1
D: TRBD2
size: few

DNA: TGTGCCACGTCTGCTCGCGTAGAGACTGAAGCTTTCTTT
CDR3: CATSARVETEAFF
V: TRBV6-1
J: TRBJ1-1
D: .
size: .

DNA: TGTGCCAGCAGCCAGGGACAGGGGGCGAGCGGGGAGCTGTTTTTT
CDR3: CASSQGQGASGELFF
V: TRBV4-2
J: TRBJ2-2
D: TRBD1
size: .

DNA: TGTGCCAGTAGTAAATTGGCGCGGGAGGGTAACTACGAGCAGTACTTC
CDR3: CASSKLAREGNYEQYF
V: TRBV19
J: TRBJ2-7
D: TRBD2
size: few

DNA: TGTGCCAGCAGTTTAGACGAGACAGGGGAAGAAGAGACCCAGTACTTC
CDR3: CASSLDETGEEETQYF
V: TRBV11-2
J: TRBJ2-5
D: TRBD1
size: .

DNA: TGTGCCAGCAGCCTGCTAGCGGGGAACCTTCGGGATACGCAGTATTTT
CDR3: CASSLLAGNLRDTQYF
V: TRBV12-3/TRBV12-4
J: TRBJ2-3
D: TRBD2
size: few

DNA: TGTGCCACTACCGGGACTAGCGGGAGGAACAATGAGCAGTTCTTC
CDR3: CATTGTSGRNNEQFF
V: TRBV19
J: TRBJ2-1
D: TRBD2
size: .

DNA: TGTGCCAGCATGTCGGAGGGGGCCAGCAATCAGCCCCAGCATTTT
CDR3: CASMSEGASNQPQHF
V: TRBV2
J: TRBJ1-5
D: TRBD1
size: .

DNA: TGTGCCAGCAGTTCTTGGTCTCCAGGGGAGCTGTTTTTT
CDR3: CASSSWSPGELFF
V: TRBV28
J: TRBJ2-2
D: .
size: few

DNA: TGTGCCAGCCGGAGGGGTTTATCTTCCTACGAGCAGTACTTC
CDR3: CASRRGLSSYEQYF
V: TRBV6-1
J: TRBJ2-7
D: .
size: .

DNA: TGTGCCAGCAGCTTAATCAGGGGAGGATCAGGGCAGCCCCAGCATTTT
CDR3: CASSLIRGGSGQPQHF
V: TRBV7-2
J: TRBJ1-5
D: .
size: .

DNA: TGCAGCGTTGTAGGGGTAGCGGGGGGCTACAATGAGCAGTTCTTC
CDR3: CSVVGVAGGYNEQFF
V: TRBV29-1
J: TRBJ2-1
D: TRBD2
size: .

DNA: TGTGCCAGCAGCTTCGACAGGGGAATGGGATACAATGAGCAGTTCTTC
CDR3: CASSFDRGMGYNEQFF
V: TRBV7-2
J: TRBJ2-1
D: TRBD1
size: many

DNA: TGTGCCAGCAGCCAAGGGACCCGATACAATGAGCAGTTCTTC
CDR3: CASSQGTRYNEQFF
V: TRBV3-1
J: TRBJ2-1
D: .
size: .

DNA: TGCAGTGCTAGAGGGCAGGGGGCATACGAGCAGTACTTC
CDR3: CSARGQGAYEQYF
V: TRBV20-1
J: TRBJ2-7
D: TRBD1
size: .

DNA: TGTGCCAGCAGCTTAGACCTACAAGGGGCCAAAAACATTCAGTACTTC
CDR3: CASSLDLQGAKNIQYF
V: TRBV7-9
J: TRBJ2-4
D: .
size: many

DNA: TGTGCCACCAGTGATAGTCGGGACACTGAAGCTTTCTTT
CDR3: CATSDSRDTEAFF
V: TRBV24-1
J: TRBJ1-1
D: .
size: .

DNA: TGTGCCAGCAGAGCCCCGGGACAGGCGAACGAGCAGTGCTTC
CDR3: CASRAPGQANEQCF
V: TRBV2
J: TRBJ2-7
D: TRBD1
size: .

DNA: TGTGCCAGCAGCCGGACTAGCGGGAGGGCCCCCCGCTACGAGCAGTACTTC
CDR3: CASSRTSGRAPRYEQYF
V: TRBV7-6
J: TRBJ2-7
D: TRBD2
size: many

DNA: TGTGCCAGCAGTGTGGGCAGGCTTAATCAGCCCCAGCATTTT
CDR3: CASSVGRLNQPQHF
V: TRBV2
J: TRBJ1-5
D: .
size: .

DNA: TGTGACAGCACCGCCGGGGGCGCGAGCACAGATACGCAGTATTTT
CDR3: CDSTAGGASTDTQYF
V: TRBV12-3/TRBV12-4
J: TRBJ2-3
D: .
size: .

DNA: TGTGCCATCAGTGCCACTAGCGGGGGGGGCAATGAGCAGTTCTTC
CDR3: CAISATSGGGNEQFF
V: TRBV10-3
J: TRBJ2-1
D: TRBD2
size: .

DNA: TGTGCCAGCAGTTTGATGGGACCCCTGGGGCAAGAGACCCAGTACTTC
CDR3: CASSLMGPLGQETQYF
V: TRBV12-3/TRBV12-4
J: TRBJ2-5
D: .
size: .

DNA: TGTGCCATCAGTGTCGCTTATACGCAGTATTTT
CDR3: CAISVAYTQYF
V: TRBV10-3
J: TRBJ2-3
D: .
size: .

DNA: TGTGCCAGCAGTCCCTCGAGACACCTTTATAGCAATCAGCCCCAGCATTTT
CDR3: CASSPSRHLYSNQPQHF
V: TRBV28
J: TRBJ1-5
D: .
size: .

DNA: TGTGCCAGCAGACGGACGGGCCCAGAAATGATCACTGAAGCTTTCTTT
CDR3: CASRRTGPEMITEAFF
V: TRBV6-5
J: TRBJ1-1
D: .
size: .

DNA: TGTGCCAGCAGTTGGCAGAGCGTTTATAATTCACCCCTCCACTTT
CDR3: CASSWQSVYNSPLHF
V: TRBV28
J: TRBJ1-6
D: .
size: .

DNA: TGTGCCAGCAATAGCGGTTGGGGGAGCACAGATACGCAGTATTTT
CDR3: CASNSGWGSTDTQYF
V: TRBV28
J: TRBJ2-3
D: .
size: few

DNA: TGTGCGAGTGGCCGGACCAACTATGGCTACACCTTC
CDR3: CASGRTNYGYTF
V: TRBV12-5
J: TRBJ1-2
D: .
size: .

DNA: TGCAGCGTTGAAGATTACCGCGCCGCAGACCTCAATGAGCAGTTCTTC
CDR3: CSVEDYRAADLNEQFF
V: TRBV29-1
J: TRBJ2-1
D: .
size: .

DNA: TGTGCCAGCAATGGGGGGCTAGCGAGGGAGCAGTACTTC
CDR3: CASNGGLAREQYF
V: TRBV28
J: TRBJ2-7
D: .
size: .

DNA: TGTGCCAGCAGCCGCCCCGATGGCAGGGGGACCGAGCAGTACTTC
CDR3: CASSRPDGRGTEQYF
V: TRBV5-5
J: TRBJ2-7
D: TRBD1
size: few

DNA: TGTGCCAGCAGTTACTTAAGGGCCTACGAGCAGTACTTC
CDR3: CASSYLRAYEQYF
V: TRBV6-2/TRBV6-3
J: TRBJ2-7
D: .
size: .

DNA: TGTGCCAGCAGCCCTGCGACGATGGACAGGGCGCCCCAGCATTTT
CDR3: CASSPATMDRAPQHF
V: TRBV7-2
J: TRBJ1-5
D: TRBD1
size: many

DNA: TGTGCCAGCAGTTTAAGCCCCGTACCGGGACAGGGAGGCACCATATATTTT
CDR3: CASSLSPVPGQGGTIYF
V: TRBV28
J: TRBJ1-3
D: TRBD1
size: few

DNA: TGTGCCAGCAGCTTAGCGGGGGTAGCGGGAGCGGTTGTGCAGTTCTTC
CDR3: CASSLAGVAGAVVQFF
V: TRBV11-1
J: TRBJ2-1
D: TRBD2
size: few

DNA: TGCAGCGTTGAAGGACAGGGGGCCGTTTATGGCTACACCTTC
CDR3: CSVEGQGAVYGYTF
V: TRBV29-1
J: TRBJ1-2
D: TRBD1
size: .

DNA: TGTGCCAGCAGTTACGAACGACCAGGACGGCCTTTTAATGAAAAACTGTTTTTT
CDR3: CASSYERPGRPFNEKLFF
V: TRBV6-5
J: TRBJ1-4
D: .
size: few

DNA: TGTGCCAGCAGGCAATTCCTACAGGGGGCTGCAGATACGCAGTATTTT
CDR3: CASRQFLQGAADTQYF
V: TRBV12-3/TRBV12-4
J: TRBJ2-3
D: TRBD1
size: many

DNA: TGTGCCACCCTAGGGGATACGCAGTATTTT
CDR3: CATLGDTQYF
V: TRBV19
J: TRBJ2-3
D: .
size: few

DNA: TGTGCCAGCAGCTTAGATCCCCCCGGGGCTGATTCACCCCTCCACTTT
CDR3: CASSLDPPGADSPLHF
V: TRBV7-8
J: TRBJ1-6
D: .
size: many

DNA: TGTGCCAGCAGTTTTCCCCGGCTAGCGACTAGCACAGATACGCAGTATTTT
CDR3: CASSFPRLATSTDTQYF
V: TRBV28
J: TRBJ2-3
D: .
size: few

DNA: TGTGCCAGCAGCGCAGGAGGTTCGGGCACTGAAGCTTTCTTT
CDR3: CASSAGGSGTEAFF
V: TRBV11-2
J: TRBJ1-1
D: .
size: few

DNA: TGTGCCAGCAGGATGACAGGGTACACTGAAGCTTTCTTT
CDR3: CASRMTGYTEAFF
V: TRBV12-3/TRBV12-4
J: TRBJ1-1
D: TRBD1
size: .